This T cell receptor (beta chain) was sequenced during a study of T-cell reconstitution after alpha-beta-depleted transplantation in children. Broader study findings: Elevated TCRbeta diversity at day 60 was traced, in some patients, to surviving recipient T cells and thymic progenitors.

This clonotype was seen many times. Its specificity is unknown. During its preparation, the TCRbeta library received unique molecular identifiers. MiXCR, run by TCRdb on the PCR reads, gives a single entry per CDR3 protein. This table has 600,000 to 800,000 distinct CDR3 sequences, 10% to 15% appearing once. The sequence was collected from a girl aged 2-10 years with congenital amegakaryocytic thrombocytopenia, due to receive a stem cell transplant. The specimen was PBMCs, collected before TCRalphabeta/CD19-depleted stem cell transplant.

The CDR3 sequence: CSARGHLEGEKLFF. The CDR3 DNA sequence: TGCAGTGCTAGAGGCCACCTCGAGGGTGAAAAACTGTTTTTT. The chain employs TRBV20-1 and TRBJ1-4; D not certain. V lost 1 base and J 7 bases, leaving 13 bases between the germline ends. The CDR3 contains 14 residues. The germline gives CDR1 DFQATT, CDR2 SNEGSKA (reference sequence).